Reported below is one TCR beta chain. Its specificity is not known. Method: immunoSEQ multiplex PCR; TCRdb's copy keeps in-frame clones and lacks some. The sample lists approximately 49,000 clones, 70% to 85% occurring once. The sample is drawn from a study of T cells in localized non-small cell lung cancer. Whole-study findings and limits: Appearing in adjacent lung were a median roughly 57 of the top 100 tumor clones. Uninvolved nearby lung showed the greatest T cell clonality, exceeding that found in tumor. Higher blood T cell density went with longer overall survival.

The CDR3 contains 15 residues. V was trimmed by 3 bases and J by 0 bases, leaving 12 bases between them. The germline V gene encodes CDR1 MGHRA and CDR2 YSYEKL. The chain employs TRBV4-1 and TRBJ2-7, with D perhaps matching TRBD1 (6 bases). This receptor was obtained from a man aged 35-69 years with stage I squamous cell lung carcinoma. The starting material was peripheral blood, obtained before any cancer treatment. Here the CDR3 reads CASSHSTGSSYEQYF. The CDR3 DNA follows: TGCGCCAGCAGCCATTCTACAGGGAGCTCCTACGAGCAGTACTTC.